This T cell receptor (beta chain) was observed in a study of early T cells in non-severe SARS-CoV-2 infection. Study-wide background: Bulk RNA taken from unsorted whole blood was sequenced, leaving chains unpaired.

As part of library construction, unique molecular identifiers were attached to individual cDNA molecules. TCRdb re-called the 5' RACE reads through MiXCR, storing one row per CDR3 protein. The sample lists some 64,000 distinct CDR3 sequences, roughly 9% occurring once. This clonotype has at least ten counts. The target antigen is unknown. Whole-study findings and limits: VDJdb matches were skewed toward anti-spike CD8 T cell responses.

The sequence came from an adult who was a healthcare worker with PCR-confirmed SARS-CoV-2 infection or an uninfected control (not recorded which). The source was whole blood, collected at baseline.

The CDR3, as DNA: TGTGCCAGCTCACCATTAGAAGCGGAGGGAGTCTACGAGCAGTACTTC. This codes for CASSPLEAEGVYEQYF. This sequence joins TRBV18 and TRBJ2-7; tentatively, D is TRBD2 (6 bases). The length of the CDR3 is 16 residues. Trimming removed 2 bases at V and 3 bases at J, with 17 bases between. Germline V CDR1 and CDR2: KGHSH, LQKENI.